This TCR beta chain was identified during a study of OX40 agonist ivuxolimab in advanced cancers. The V gene lost 0 bases and the J gene lost 2 bases, with 8 bases spanning the gap. There are 14 residues in the CDR3. Looked up from germline, CDR1 is MNHNS and CDR2 is SASEGT. Profiled with immunoSEQ multiplex PCR; TCRdb holds only in-frame clones, not every one. The data contain 92,000 or so clones, roughly 80% of them singletons. The sequences come from CD4+ or CD8+ T cells sorted from blood, collected in a trial of the OX40 agonist ivuxolimab. This sequence joins TRBV6-1 and TRBJ2-7; D not certain. This receptor was obtained from an adult with an advanced solid tumor such as melanoma, head and neck, liver or kidney cancer. The CDR3 loop reads CASSEATDTYEQYF. The CDR3 DNA follows: TGTGCCAGCAGTGAAGCGACCGACACCTACGAGCAGTACTTC.